Below are 25 T cell receptor beta chains sequenced from a single sample in a study of blood T cell repertoires in COVID-19. Method: immunoSEQ multiplex PCR; TCRdb's copy keeps in-frame clones and lacks some. The sample shows roughly 250,000 clones, 86% of them seen only once. Sequencing used PBMCs or T cells enriched from blood (not recorded which). Every receptor here comes from a woman aged 45-65 years who had recovered from COVID-19.

In DNA form, the CDR3 reads TGCGCCAGCAGCTTGGAGTTGCGAAAGCAGTTCTTC. Its translation is CASSLELRKQFF. This sequence joins TRBV5-1 and TRBJ2-1, with D unresolved. The CDR3 totals 12 residues. The V gene lost 0 bases and the J gene lost 11 bases, with 9 bases spanning the gap. Germline lookup yields CDR1 SGHRS and CDR2 YFSETQ.

V gene TRBV28 combines with J gene TRBJ2-5, with D tentatively TRBD2 (5 bases). The ends were cut back, 6 bases at V and 5 bases at J, with 7 bases in the middle. Germline loops: CDR1 MDHEN, CDR2 SYDVKM. This CDR3 has 11 residues. CDR3 amino acids: CASSRRETQYF. The CDR3 DNA reads as TGTGCCAGCAGCAGGAGGGAGACCCAGTACTTC.

This clone turned up a few times. This chain connects TRBV7-2 to TRBJ2-1; maybe TRBD1 (5 bases). The CDR3 runs 17 residues. Trimming took 5 bases from V and 1 from J, leaving 18 bases between them. The V gene's germline CDR1 is SGHTA and CDR2 FQGNSA. CDR3 sequence: CASSNQPQGISYNEQFF. DNA of the CDR3: TGTGCCAGCAGCAACCAGCCTCAGGGTATTTCCTACAATGAGCAGTTCTTC.

V is TRBV5-1 and J is TRBJ2-2, with a possible D match to TRBD1 (6 bases). This CDR3 is built from 13 residues. Per germline, CDR1 SGHRS and CDR2 YFSETQ. V lost 4 bases and J lost 6, with 10 bases in between. The CDR3 reads CASSKGGPGELFF. The CDR3, as DNA: TGCGCCAGCAGCAAAGGGGGTCCCGGGGAGCTGTTTTTT.

V is TRBV11-3 and J is TRBJ1-1; possibly TRBD1 for D (6 bases). The CDR3 consists of 15 residues. Between the trimmed V and J ends, which lost 1 base and 1 base, there was a span of 10 bases. Looked up from germline, CDR1 is SGHNT and CDR2 is YENEEA. The chain's CDR3 is CASSLGKTGNTEAFF. In DNA form, the CDR3 reads TGTGCCAGCAGCTTAGGAAAGACAGGGAACACTGAAGCTTTCTTT.

This sequence joins TRBV28 and TRBJ2-5; possibly TRBD1 for D (6 bases). Trimming stripped 5 bases from V and 0 bases from J, with 22 bases between. The germline gives CDR1 MDHEN, CDR2 SYDVKM. The CDR3 is made up of 18 amino acids. The CDR3 DNA reads TGTGCCAGCAGTGCCGGTATCCGGGACATTTTGTACCAAGAGACCCAGTACTTC. Amino acid sequence: CASSAGIRDILYQETQYF.

CDR3 bases: TGTGCCAGCAGTTCTACTCTTCTTGCGGGAGGGGTGTACGAGCAGTACTTC. Translation: CASSSTLLAGGVYEQYF. This chain uses TRBV28 with TRBJ2-7; 9 positions match TRBD2. The CDR3 is 17 amino acids. Germline V gene data show CDR1 as MDHEN and CDR2 as SYDVKM. The junction had 14 bases not matched to a gene; V was cut back by 4 bases and J by 4 bases.

This rearrangement joins TRBV7-2 to TRBJ2-1; TRBD1 matches at 11 bases. Germline CDR1 SGHTA, CDR2 FQGNSA. The CDR3 sequence is 18 residues long. The V and J ends lost 1 base and 6 bases, in that order; junction bases with no gene match: 11. The CDR3 DNA reads as TGTGCCAGCAGCTTAGGTTATCCGGGACAGGGGGAAAGCAATGAGCAGTTCTTC. Translation gives CASSLGYPGQGESNEQFF.

V gene TRBV3-1 (or the pseudogene TRBV3-2) combines with J gene TRBJ1-5; TRBD1 is a possible D gene (5 bases). Germline V gene sequence: CDR1 LGHDT, CDR2 YNNKEL (reference sequence). The germline V and J ends were trimmed by 2 bases and 9 bases, with 14 bases remaining between them. The CDR3 runs 14 residues. CDR3: CASSQFLRGAPQHF. The CDR3 coding sequence is TGTGCCAGCAGCCAATTTCTAAGGGGCGCGCCCCAGCATTTT.

This sequence joins TRBV7-2 and TRBJ2-7; perhaps TRBD2 as D (6 bases). The V gene lost 4 bases and the J gene lost 13 bases, with 20 bases spanning the gap. The CDR3 consists of 13 residues. The germline gives CDR1 SGHTA, CDR2 FQGNSA. CDR3 in amino acids: CASSSTTETSYYF. The CDR3 DNA follows: TGTGCCAGCAGCTCCACAACGGAGACTAGTTATTACTTC.

This rearrangement joins TRBV5-1 to TRBJ1-1; D is undetermined. The CDR3 spans 16 residues. The germline V gene has CDR1 SGHRS and CDR2 YFSETQ. The ends were cut back, 0 bases at V and 0 bases at J, with 12 bases in the middle. In nucleotides, the CDR3 is TGCGCCAGCAGCTTGGCCTTCTCAGGTATGAACACTGAAGCTTTCTTT. This encodes CASSLAFSGMNTEAFF.

This sequence joins TRBV27 and TRBJ2-1; 13 bases line up with TRBD2. CDR1 MNHEY and CDR2 SMNVEV come from the germline V gene (reference sequence). The CDR3 contains 17 residues. J gave up 0 bases and V 5 bases, and 4 bases lay outside the gene matches. In nucleotides, the CDR3 is TGTGCCAGCAGTGACGGACTAGCGGGGGCCTCCTACAATGAGCAGTTCTTC. Protein: CASSDGLAGASYNEQFF.

This chain uses TRBV4-1 with TRBJ1-1, with D possibly matching TRBD1 (6 bases). The CDR3 consists of 18 residues. V lost 1 base and J lost 0, with 18 bases in between. CDR1 and CDR2 (germline): MGHRA, YSYEKL. CDR3 nucleotides: TGCGCCAGCAGCCAAGTATGGGGGGGCCCCCCAATGAACACTGAAGCTTTCTTT. It is translated as CASSQVWGGPPMNTEAFF.

The rearrangement joins TRBV27 to TRBJ1-6; 12 bases line up with TRBD1. Germline V lookup: CDR1 MNHEY, CDR2 SMNVEV (reference sequence). The CDR3 sequence is 15 residues long. V gave up 6 bases and J gave up 10 bases; unmatched junction bases: 7. CDR3 nucleotide sequence: TGTGCCAGCAGCCTGGGACAGGGGGCTAGGTCACCCCTCCACTTT. This encodes CASSLGQGARSPLHF.

V gene TRBV7-2 combines with J gene TRBJ1-2, with D tentatively TRBD1 (6 bases). Trimming took 6 bases from V and 7 from J, leaving 15 bases between them. The CDR3 length is 13 residues. Germline-derived CDR1 and CDR2 are SGHTA and FQGNSA. As DNA, the CDR3 is TGTGCCAGCAGTCCACAGGGAGTAAGTGGCTACACCTTC. Its protein is CASSPQGVSGYTF.

The sample holds a few counts of this clone. The chain uses TRBV28 and TRBJ2-7, with D perhaps TRBD2 (6 bases). The V gene's germline CDR1 is MDHEN and CDR2 SYDVKM. Between the trimmed V and J ends, which lost 4 bases and 0 bases, there was a span of 13 bases. The CDR3 extends over 15 amino acids. CDR3 region: CASSWSRGLSYEQYF. CDR3 nucleotide sequence: TGTGCCAGCAGTTGGTCTAGGGGACTCTCCTACGAGCAGTACTTC.

The chain carries TRBV27 and TRBJ2-3; 9 bases match TRBD2. Germline V gene sequence: CDR1 MNHEY, CDR2 SMNVEV (reference sequence). This CDR3 spans 16 amino acids. V lost 7 bases, J lost 3 bases, and 11 bases stayed unmatched. CDR3 coding DNA: TGTGCCAGCATTGAGGCCGCTAGCGGGAATACAGATACGCAGTATTTT. Its protein is CASIEAASGNTDTQYF.

The V call is TRBV5-5, the J call TRBJ2-3; the D is unclear. The CDR3 has 14 residues. The V gene's germline CDR1 is SGHKS and CDR2 YYEKEE (reference sequence). V was trimmed by 4 bases and J by 1 base, leaving 10 bases between them. The DNA of the CDR3 is TGTGCCAGCAGCACTTTCGAGGGCACAGATACGCAGTATTTT. Translating it yields CASSTFEGTDTQYF.

This rearrangement joins TRBV5-6 to TRBJ1-6, with D possibly TRBD1 on 5 matching bases. The germline V gene has CDR1 SGHDT and CDR2 YYEEEE. The V end lost 1 base, the J end lost 0 bases, and 14 bases lay between the germline ends. The CDR3 sequence is 18 residues long. In DNA form, the CDR3 reads TGTGCCAGCAGCTTGTTTTCTACAGGCAGCTCCTATAATTCACCCCTCCACTTT. Protein sequence: CASSLFSTGSSYNSPLHF.

The chain recombines TRBV19 with TRBJ2-7, with TRBD2 matching over 15 bases. The germline V gene encodes CDR1 LNHDA and CDR2 SQIVND (reference sequence). This CDR3 spans 17 amino acids. V shed 9 bases, J shed 0 bases, and the junction held 9 bases outside the gene matches. CDR3 bases: TGTGCCAGAGGACTAGCGGGGGGGCTCACTAGCTCCTACGAGCAGTACTTC. It translates to CARGLAGGLTSSYEQYF.

The J gene is TRBJ1-6, the V gene TRBV7-9; a weak D match, TRBD1 (5 bases). The CDR3 runs to 14 residues. Germline assignment: CDR1 SEHNR and CDR2 FQNEAQ (reference sequence). The germline V and J ends were trimmed by 7 bases and 9 bases, with 16 bases remaining between them. CDR3 amino acids: CASTNRGGISPLHF. The DNA for the CDR3 is TGTGCCAGCACCAATCGGGGGGGAATTTCACCCCTCCACTTT.

V is TRBV19 and J is TRBJ2-1; TRBD2 aligns across 9 bases. This CDR3 spans 16 amino acids. Germline loops: CDR1 LNHDA, CDR2 SQIVND (reference sequence). Germline trimming cut 5 bases from V and 3 bases from J; bases unmatched to any gene: 8. CDR3 amino acids: CASSPPASGIYNEQFF. The CDR3 nucleotides are TGTGCCAGTAGTCCCCCGGCTAGCGGGATCTACAATGAGCAGTTCTTC. Full variable domain (rest looked up from reference TRBV19 and TRBJ2-1): DGGITQSPKYLFRKEGQNVTLSCEQNLNHDAMYWYRQDPGQGLRLIYYSQIVNDFQKGDIAEGYSVSREKKESFPLTVTSAQKNPTAFYLCASSPPASGIYNEQFFGPGTRLTVL.

The V call is TRBV4-1, the J call TRBJ2-2; TRBD1 matches at 11 bases. V was pared by 1 base and J by 4 bases, with 5 bases of the junction left unmatched. This CDR3 is built from 17 residues. CDR1 and CDR2 from the germline V gene are MGHRA and YSYEKL. The CDR3 DNA follows: TGCGCCAGCAGCCAAGCTGGACAGGGGGCGCGCACCGGGGAGCTGTTTTTT. Protein product: CASSQAGQGARTGELFF.

This sequence joins TRBV24-1 and TRBJ1-2; 9 nucleotides match TRBD1. CDR1 KGHDR and CDR2 SFDVKD come from the germline V gene. V dropped 3 bases and J dropped 10; count of bases not matched to a gene: 8. This CDR3 contains 14 residues. For the CDR3, the DNA is TGTGCCACCAGTGATCCCGGGACAGGGTTGGACTACACCTTC. Translated: CATSDPGTGLDYTF.

This clone was observed a handful of times. J is TRBJ2-3 and V is TRBV4-3, with TRBD2 as a possible D gene (5 bases). The CDR3 has 15 amino acids. Trimming stripped 0 bases from V and 2 bases from J, with 9 bases between. Germline loops: CDR1 LGHNA, CDR2 YSLEER. CDR3 in DNA: TGCGCCAGCAGCCAAGATTATAGCGCCACAGATACGCAGTATTTT. Translation gives CASSQDYSATDTQYF.